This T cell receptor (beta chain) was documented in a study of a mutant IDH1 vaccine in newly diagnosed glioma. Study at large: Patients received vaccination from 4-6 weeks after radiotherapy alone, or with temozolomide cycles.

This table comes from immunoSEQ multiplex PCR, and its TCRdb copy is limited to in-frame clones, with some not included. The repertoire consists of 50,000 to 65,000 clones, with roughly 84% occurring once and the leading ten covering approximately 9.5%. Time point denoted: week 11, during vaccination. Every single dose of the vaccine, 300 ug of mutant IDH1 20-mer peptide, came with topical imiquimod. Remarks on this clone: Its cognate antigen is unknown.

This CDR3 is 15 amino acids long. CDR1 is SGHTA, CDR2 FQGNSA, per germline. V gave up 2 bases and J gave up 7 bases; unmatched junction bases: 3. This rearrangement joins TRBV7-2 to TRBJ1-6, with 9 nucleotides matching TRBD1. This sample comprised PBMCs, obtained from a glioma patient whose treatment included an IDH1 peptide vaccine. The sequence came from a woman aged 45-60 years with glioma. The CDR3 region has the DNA TGTGCCAGCAGCTTACTGGGACAGGGAAATTCACCCCTCCACTTT. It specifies CASSLLGQGNSPLHF.